A single sample is the source of the 7 T cell receptor beta chains below, sequenced in a study of glioma-infiltrating T cells. Using RNA template, CDR3s of TCR alpha and beta were amplified with iRepertoire arm-PCR. TCRdb re-called the multiplex PCR reads through MiXCR, storing one row per CDR3 protein. The data hold about 380,000 distinct CDR3 sequences, with roughly two fifths observed a single time. Specimen: glioma tissue, nonneoplastic brain tissue, or PBMCs (not recorded which). The receptors come from a human donor with low-grade glioma or glioblastoma, undergoing nonglioma brain surgery, or in good health (not recorded which).

As concerns this clonotype: This may be a read error, as it is one base from a much larger clone. V is TRBV6-6 and J is TRBJ2-7; either TRBD1 or TRBD2 may supply D (5 bases each). With 0 bases removed from V and 7 bases from J, the gap between germline ends came to 19 bases. Germline V lookup: CDR1 MNHNY, CDR2 SVGAGI (reference sequence). The CDR3 length is 16 residues. The CDR3, as DNA: TGTGCCAGCAGTTACTCGGTCCGGGGCGGCTACAATGAGCAGTACTTC. Its translation is CASSYSVRGGYNEQYF.

There are many counts of this clonotype. The chain links TRBV4-2 to TRBJ2-7; possible D gene TRBD2, 6 bases. Germline assignment: CDR1 LGHNA and CDR2 YNFKEQ. The CDR3 has 15 amino acids. V was trimmed by 0 bases and J by 2 bases, leaving 11 bases between them. CDR3 sequence: CASSQDLAPAYEQYF. CDR3 bases: TGTGCCAGCAGCCAAGATCTAGCGCCAGCCTACGAGCAGTACTTC.

V gene TRBV18 combines with J gene TRBJ2-3; no firm D call. The CDR3 sequence is 12 residues long. The V gene lost 3 bases and the J gene lost 6 bases, with 7 bases spanning the gap. Per germline, CDR1 KGHSH and CDR2 LQKENI. The CDR3 sequence: CASSPSKDTQYF. The CDR3 DNA sequence: TGTGCCAGCTCACCTTCCAAGGATACGCAGTATTTT.

In the case of this clonotype: This may be a read error: a much more frequent sequence differs by one nucleotide. The chain carries TRBV28 and TRBJ2-7; 10 bases are a match to TRBD2. Germline loops: CDR1 MDHEN, CDR2 SYDVKM. CDR3 length: 16 amino acids. J gave up 2 bases and V 5 bases, and 9 bases lay outside the gene matches. The CDR3 region has the DNA TGTGCCAGCAGTCTAACCGCGGGACTAGCGACCTACGAGCAGTACTTC. Protein sequence: CASSLTAGLATYEQYF.

The CDR3 here is CASSLSGATLYNEQFF. CDR3 DNA sequence: TGTGCCAGCAGTTTATCGGGGGCAACCTTGTACAATGAGCAGTTCTTC. The chain links TRBV28 to TRBJ2-1; D possibly uses TRBD1 or TRBD2 (6 bases each). Germline V gene lookup returns CDR1 MDHEN and CDR2 SYDVKM. The CDR3 is 16 residues long. The V gene lost 1 base and the J gene lost 4 bases, with 14 bases spanning the gap.

This clonotype was observed many times. This chain links TRBV28 with TRBJ2-7; D ambiguous. CDR1 is MDHEN, CDR2 SYDVKM, per germline. The CDR3 loop spans 16 amino acids. Trimming took 4 bases from V and 0 from J, leaving 16 bases between them. The CDR3 region has the DNA TGTGCCAGCAGTTCCCTAGGTTTGGGAAGCTCCTACGAGCAGTACTTC. Its protein product is CASSSLGLGSSYEQYF. Combining the CDR3 with reference TRBV28 and TRBJ2-7 gives the whole variable domain DVKVTQSSRYLVKRTGEKVFLECVQDMDHENMFWYRQDPGLGLRLIYFSYDVKMKEKGDIPEGYSVSREKKERFSLILESASTNQTSMYLCASSSLGLGSSYEQYFGPGTRLTVT.

About this clonotype itself: A much larger clone is a single base away; this may be a read error. The rearrangement joins TRBV27 to TRBJ1-4, with a weak D call TRBD1 (5 bases). The CDR3 sequence is 14 residues long. Per germline, CDR1 MNHEY and CDR2 SMNVEV (reference sequence). V lost 3 bases and J 6 bases, leaving 11 bases between the germline ends. CDR3 DNA sequence: TGTGCCAGCAGTTTCGGCTCACAGGATGAAAAACTGTTTTTT. It encodes CASSFGSQDEKLFF.